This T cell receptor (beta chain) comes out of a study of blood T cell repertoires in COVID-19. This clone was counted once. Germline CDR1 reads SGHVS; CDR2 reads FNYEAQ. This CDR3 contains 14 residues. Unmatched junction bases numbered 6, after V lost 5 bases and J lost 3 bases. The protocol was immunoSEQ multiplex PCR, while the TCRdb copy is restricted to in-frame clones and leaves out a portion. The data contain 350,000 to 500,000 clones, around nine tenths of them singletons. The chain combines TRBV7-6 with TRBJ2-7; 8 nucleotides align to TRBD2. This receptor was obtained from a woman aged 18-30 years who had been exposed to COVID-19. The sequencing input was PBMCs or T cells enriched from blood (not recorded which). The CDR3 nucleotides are TGTGCCAGCAGCCTGACTAGCGCGCTCTACGAGCAGTACTTC. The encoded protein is CASSLTSALYEQYF.